Following are 14 T cell receptor beta chains from one sample sequenced in a study of memory CD4+ T cells and cytomegalovirus serostatus. Single viable CD3+CD4+CD8-CD45RO+ cells were sorted as the memory CD4+ T cells. Clones were read by immunoSEQ multiplex PCR, and TCRdb kept only the in-frame ones, dropping some. The profile shows some 57,000 clones, roughly four fifths of them singletons. Specimen: memory CD4+ T cells from blood. Receptors originate from an adult in good health and CMV-seronegative.

This chain connects TRBV21-1 to TRBJ2-1. TRBV21-1 is tagged as a pseudogene. CDR3 size: 16 residues. The CDR3 bases are TGTGCCAGCAGCAAAGCCGGGACGTTGAGCCACAATGAGCAGTTCTTC. Translating gives CASSKAGTLSHNEQFF.

V usage is TRBV6-5 and J usage is TRBJ2-3; 8 positions agree with TRBD2. V shed 4 bases and J 15 bases; nucleotides not matched to a gene: 9. The CDR3 sequence is 12 residues long. Germline CDR1 MNHEY, CDR2 SVGAGI. CDR3 DNA sequence: TGTGCCAGCAGTTCTCTAGCGGGTCAGGCCTATTTT. The encoded protein is CASSSLAGQAYF.

V usage is TRBV6-1 and J usage is TRBJ1-2; 8 positions agree with TRBD1. In germline, CDR1 is MNHNS, CDR2 SASEGT. Trimming at V came to 8 bases and at J to 8 bases, leaving 16 bases not matched to a gene. The CDR3 is 15 amino acids. Written as DNA, the CDR3 is TGTGCCAGCTGGGGCCGACAGGGGAGTAGTCTCGGCTACACCTTC. It translates to CASWGRQGSSLGYTF.

This clone has a handful of counts. This chain connects TRBV5-1 to TRBJ2-2; 9 nucleotides line up with TRBD2. CDR1 is SGHRS, CDR2 YFSETQ, per germline. The CDR3 consists of 16 residues. Trimming cost V 4 bases and J 6 bases; bases outside gene matches: 10. CDR3 in amino acids: CASSPVGLASSGELFF. CDR3 DNA: TGCGCCAGCAGCCCCGTGGGACTAGCCAGTTCCGGGGAGCTGTTTTTT.

The chain joins TRBV6-5 to TRBJ1-3; D is unresolved. The CDR3 has 13 residues. Germline CDR1 MNHEY, CDR2 SVGAGI. Trimming pared 8 bases from V and 2 bases from J, leaving 10 bases between. DNA of the CDR3: TGTGCCAGCTTAGGTGGCCCTGGAAACACCATATATTTT. This encodes CASLGGPGNTIYF.

This rearrangement joins TRBV28 to TRBJ2-3; 12 bases match TRBD2. This CDR3 is built from 14 residues. From germline, CDR1 is MDHEN and CDR2 SYDVKM. Trimming at V came to 5 bases and at J to 9 bases, leaving 6 bases not matched to a gene. CDR3 DNA: TGTGCCAGCAGTACCCGACTAGCGGGAGAGACGCAGTATTTT. Amino acids: CASSTRLAGETQYF.

The chain couples TRBV2 to TRBJ1-5; 8 nucleotides match TRBD1. Germline V gene data show CDR1 as SNHLY and CDR2 as FYNNEI. The CDR3 totals 15 residues. V lost 5 bases, J lost 5 bases, and 8 bases stayed unmatched. The CDR3 protein is CASSKPGTGHQPQHF. DNA of the CDR3: TGTGCCAGCAGTAAACCCGGGACAGGACATCAGCCCCAGCATTTT.

The V call is TRBV5-1, the J call TRBJ2-6; D is ambiguous. Between the trimmed V and J ends, which lost 0 bases and 2 bases, there was a span of 6 bases. The CDR3 sequence is 15 residues long. Germline CDR1 reads SGHRS; CDR2 reads YFSETQ. CDR3 residues: CASSLETTGANVLTF. CDR3 coding DNA: TGCGCCAGCAGCTTGGAAACTACTGGGGCCAACGTCCTGACTTTC. Full variable domain (rest looked up from reference TRBV5-1 and TRBJ2-6): KAGVTQTPRYLIKTRGQQVTLSCSPISGHRSVSWYQQTPGQGLQFLFEYFSETQRNKGNFPGRFSGRQFSNSRSEMNVSTLELGDSALYLCASSLETTGANVLTFGAGSRLTVL.

This clone was counted between two and nine times. The rearrangement links TRBV4-2 to TRBJ2-7; D not certain. In germline, CDR1 is LGHNA, CDR2 YNFKEQ. CDR3 length: 15 residues. V lost 0 bases and J 9 bases, leaving 18 bases between the germline ends. The CDR3 coding sequence is TGTGCCAGCAGCCAAGAGAACTCCCCGAAGCGCGGGCAGTACTTC. Protein product: CASSQENSPKRGQYF.

J is TRBJ1-1 and V is TRBV7-9, with D perhaps TRBD1 (5 bases). The V end lost 3 bases, the J end lost 8 bases, and 19 bases lay between the germline ends. This CDR3 has 15 amino acids. Germline CDR1 SEHNR, CDR2 FQNEAQ (reference sequence). This CDR3 reads CASSFMGQGFSEAFF. CDR3 DNA: TGTGCCAGCAGCTTTATGGGCCAGGGCTTTTCCGAAGCTTTCTTT.

The chain joins TRBV5-1 to TRBJ1-2, with 12 bases identical to TRBD1. Germline CDR1 reads SGHRS; CDR2 reads YFSETQ. Germline trimming cut 4 bases from V and 8 bases from J; bases unmatched to any gene: 9. This CDR3 comprises 15 residues. In nucleotides, the CDR3 is TGCGCCAGCAGCGCCGCCGGGACAGGGGGCGAAGGCTACACCTTC. Its translation is CASSAAGTGGEGYTF.

The chain has TRBV29-1 and TRBJ2-5, with 7 bases lining up with TRBD2. The V gene end was trimmed by 2 bases and the J gene end by 4 bases; junction bases not matched to a gene: 10. The CDR3 runs to 15 residues. In germline, CDR1 is SQVTM, CDR2 ANQGSEA. The CDR3 is CSVEISGGEGETQYF. The CDR3 DNA reads TGCAGCGTTGAAATCAGTGGGGGGGAGGGAGAGACCCAGTACTTC.

The chain is built from TRBV10-1 and TRBJ2-3; no clear D. CDR1 and CDR2 from the germline V gene are WNHNN and SYGVQD (reference sequence). V was trimmed by 3 bases and J by 1 base, leaving 11 bases between them. The CDR3 spans 15 residues. DNA for the CDR3: TGCGCCAGCAGTGAAGGATCGGTGGGCACAGATACGCAGTATTTT. Translated: CASSEGSVGTDTQYF.

The V gene is TRBV11-1, the J gene TRBJ1-1; D is ambiguous. Germline loops: CDR1 SGHAT, CDR2 FQDESV (reference sequence). V shed 4 bases and J shed 5 bases, with 11 bases lying between them. The CDR3 runs 13 residues. The CDR3 DNA sequence: TGTGCCAGCAGCTCCTCACTTGGAACTGAAGCTTTCTTT. The encoded protein is CASSSSLGTEAFF.